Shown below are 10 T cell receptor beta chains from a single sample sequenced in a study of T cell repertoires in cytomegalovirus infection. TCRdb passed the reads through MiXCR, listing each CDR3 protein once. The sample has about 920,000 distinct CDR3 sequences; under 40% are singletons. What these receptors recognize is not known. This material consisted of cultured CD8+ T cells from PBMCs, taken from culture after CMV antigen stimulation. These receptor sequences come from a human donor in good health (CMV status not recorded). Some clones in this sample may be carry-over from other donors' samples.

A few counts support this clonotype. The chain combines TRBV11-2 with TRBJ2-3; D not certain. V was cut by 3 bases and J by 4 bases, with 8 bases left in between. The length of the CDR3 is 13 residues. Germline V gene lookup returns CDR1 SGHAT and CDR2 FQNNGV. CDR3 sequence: CASSFSRPDTQYF. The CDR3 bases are TGTGCCAGCAGCTTCTCCCGGCCAGATACGCAGTATTTT.

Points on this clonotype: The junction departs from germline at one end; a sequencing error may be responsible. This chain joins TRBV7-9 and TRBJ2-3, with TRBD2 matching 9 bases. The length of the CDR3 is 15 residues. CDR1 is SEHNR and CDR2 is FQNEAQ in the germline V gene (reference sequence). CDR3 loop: CANSLGTSPSDTQYF. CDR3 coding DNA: TGTGCCAACAGCTTAGGGACTAGCCCGAGCGATACGCAGTATTTT.

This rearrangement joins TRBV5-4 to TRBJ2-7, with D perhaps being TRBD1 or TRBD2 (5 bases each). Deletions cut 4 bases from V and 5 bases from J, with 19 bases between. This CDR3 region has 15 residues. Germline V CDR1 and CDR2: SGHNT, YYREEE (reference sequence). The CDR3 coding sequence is TGTGCCAGCAGCCTCCCGGACTGGGGCCGGCACGAGCAGTACTTC. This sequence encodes CASSLPDWGRHEQYF.

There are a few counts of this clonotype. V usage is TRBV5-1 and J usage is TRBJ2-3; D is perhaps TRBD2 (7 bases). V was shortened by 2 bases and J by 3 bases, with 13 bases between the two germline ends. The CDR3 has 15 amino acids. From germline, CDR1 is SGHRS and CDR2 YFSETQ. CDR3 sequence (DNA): TGCGCCAGCAGCTTCTGGGGGGGCCTGACAGATACGCAGTATTTT. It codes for CASSFWGGLTDTQYF. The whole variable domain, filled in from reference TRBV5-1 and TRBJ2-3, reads KAGVTQTPRYLIKTRGQQVTLSCSPISGHRSVSWYQQTPGQGLQFLFEYFSETQRNKGNFPGRFSGRQFSNSRSEMNVSTLELGDSALYLCASSFWGGLTDTQYFGPGTRLTVL.

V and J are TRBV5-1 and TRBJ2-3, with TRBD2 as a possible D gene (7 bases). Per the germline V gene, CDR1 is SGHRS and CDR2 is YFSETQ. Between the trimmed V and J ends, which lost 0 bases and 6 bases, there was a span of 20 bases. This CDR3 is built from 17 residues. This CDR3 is CASSLDPWAGARDTQYF. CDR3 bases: TGCGCCAGCAGCTTGGATCCTTGGGCGGGGGCCCGCGATACGCAGTATTTT.

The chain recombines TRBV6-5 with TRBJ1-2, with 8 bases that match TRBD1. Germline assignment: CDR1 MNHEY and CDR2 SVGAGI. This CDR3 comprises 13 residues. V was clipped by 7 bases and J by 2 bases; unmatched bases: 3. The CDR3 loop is CASKRQGNYGYTF. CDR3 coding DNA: TGTGCCAGCAAAAGACAGGGGAACTATGGCTACACCTTC.

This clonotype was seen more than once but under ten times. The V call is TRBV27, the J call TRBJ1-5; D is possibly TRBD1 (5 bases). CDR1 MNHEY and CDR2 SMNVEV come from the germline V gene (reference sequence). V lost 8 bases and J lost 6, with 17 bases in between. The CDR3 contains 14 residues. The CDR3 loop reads CASREGLSVQPQHF. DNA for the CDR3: TGTGCCAGCCGAGAGGGGTTAAGTGTTCAGCCCCAGCATTTT.

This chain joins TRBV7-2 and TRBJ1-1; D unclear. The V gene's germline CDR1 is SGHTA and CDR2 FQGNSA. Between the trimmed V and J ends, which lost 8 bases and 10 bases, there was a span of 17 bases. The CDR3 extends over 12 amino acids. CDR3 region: CASFRDGFLAFF. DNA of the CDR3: TGTGCCAGCTTCAGAGACGGTTTTTTAGCTTTCTTT. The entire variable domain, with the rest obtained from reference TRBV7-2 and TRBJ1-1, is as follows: GAGVSQSPSNKVTEKGKDVELRCDPISGHTALYWYRQSLGQGLEFLIYFQGNSAPDKSGLPSDRFSAERTGGSVSTLTIQRTQQEDSAVYLCASFRDGFLAFFGQGTRLTVV.

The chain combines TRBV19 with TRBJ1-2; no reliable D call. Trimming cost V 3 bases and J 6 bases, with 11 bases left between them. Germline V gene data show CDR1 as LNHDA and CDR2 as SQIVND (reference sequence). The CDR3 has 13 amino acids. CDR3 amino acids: CASSMWEDDGYTF. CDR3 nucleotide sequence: TGTGCCAGTAGTATGTGGGAGGACGATGGCTACACCTTC.

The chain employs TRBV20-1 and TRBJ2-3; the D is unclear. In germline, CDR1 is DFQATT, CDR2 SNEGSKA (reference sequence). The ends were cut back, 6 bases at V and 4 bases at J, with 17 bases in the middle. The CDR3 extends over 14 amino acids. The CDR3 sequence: CSAPRQKVADTQYF. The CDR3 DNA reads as TGCAGTGCCCCTCGGCAGAAGGTAGCAGATACGCAGTATTTT.